The 8 T cell receptor beta chains below come from one sample, sequenced in a study of T cell responses to AZD1222 COVID-19 vaccine. Using immunoSEQ multiplex PCR, the repertoire was profiled, and TCRdb retains in-frame clones only, with some absent. The table includes 95,000 to 150,000 clones, around 92% detected once. The input for sequencing was peripheral blood, taken on day 0 of AZD1222 vaccination. The origin of the receptors is an adult in good health.

V and J are TRBV6-5 and TRBJ1-5; D remains ambiguous. The length of the CDR3 is 11 residues. V dropped 8 bases and J dropped 7 bases, with 9 bases sitting between them. Germline V gene lookup returns CDR1 MNHEY and CDR2 SVGAGI. The CDR3 coding sequence is TGTGCCAGCTTCGACTACCAGCCCCAGCATTTT. This gives the protein CASFDYQPQHF.

The rearrangement uses TRBV6-5 and TRBJ2-2, with TRBD2 identical over 9 bases. The CDR3 is made up of 15 amino acids. CDR1 and CDR2 from the germline V gene are MNHEY and SVGAGI. The trim removed 6 bases at V and 6 bases at J, leaving 8 bases unmatched. CDR3 DNA sequence: TGTGCCAGCAGGACACTAGCGGGTGAGGCCGGGGAGCTGTTTTTT. Encoded protein: CASRTLAGEAGELFF.

The chain joins TRBV9 to TRBJ2-7; TRBD2 matches 7 bases. The CDR3 consists of 15 residues. The trim removed 4 bases at V and 6 bases at J, leaving 13 bases unmatched. Germline loops: CDR1 SGDLS, CDR2 YYNGEE. CDR3 DNA: TGTGCCAGCAGCCCTCCTAGCGGCTGGCCTGGCGAGCAGTACTTC. It codes for CASSPPSGWPGEQYF.

The CDR3 sequence is CASSDGLRGLNQPQHF. The CDR3 DNA reads as TGTGCCAGCAGTGATGGCCTTCGGGGTCTTAATCAGCCCCAGCATTTT. The V gene is TRBV6-1, the J gene TRBJ1-5; unclear D gene. Germline lookup yields CDR1 MNHNS and CDR2 SASEGT. This CDR3 comprises 16 residues. Deletions cut 3 bases from V and 4 bases from J, with 16 bases between.

The V and J genes are TRBV2 and TRBJ2-5, with no clear D. V was cut by 4 bases and J by 1 base, with 13 bases left in between. CDR1 and CDR2 from the germline V gene are SNHLY and FYNNEI. The CDR3 is made up of 15 amino acids. In DNA, the CDR3 is TGTGCCAGCAGTGTAGAAGGTGGGCCCCAAGAGACCCAGTACTTC. Encoded protein: CASSVEGGPQETQYF.

J is TRBJ2-2 and V is TRBV5-1; D remains unclear. This CDR3 has 16 residues. Trimming cost V 0 bases and J 0 bases, with 9 bases left between them. Germline assignment: CDR1 SGHRS and CDR2 YFSETQ. The CDR3: CASSLGSFANTGELFF. CDR3 coding DNA: TGCGCCAGCAGCTTGGGGAGCTTCGCGAACACCGGGGAGCTGTTTTTT.

In this sample, this clone turned up a few times. This chain links TRBV19 with TRBJ2-7; no firm D call. The V and J ends lost 1 base and 0 bases respectively, with 16 bases between them. Per the germline V gene, CDR1 is LNHDA and CDR2 is SQIVND (reference sequence). This CDR3 spans 17 amino acids. Here the CDR3 reads CASSIGLDAVSSYEQYF. CDR3 sequence (DNA): TGTGCCAGTAGTATAGGGTTGGACGCGGTTAGCTCCTACGAGCAGTACTTC.

The rearrangement uses TRBV2 and TRBJ1-1; D perhaps matches TRBD1 (5 bases). V gave up 4 bases and J gave up 7 bases, with 13 bases separating them. The CDR3 has 13 residues. The germline V gene encodes CDR1 SNHLY and CDR2 FYNNEI. The CDR3, as DNA: TGTGCCAGCAGTGTAGAGGGACGGCTTGAAGCTTTCTTT. This gives the protein CASSVEGRLEAFF.